The sequence of this T cell receptor (beta chain) was determined in a study of cytomegalovirus exposure and HLA in healthy donors. For the study at large: Early on, a data release was issued that held 80 million or so unique TCRs from HLA-typed donors. General study findings and limits: The authors considered a cluster of highly shared sequence variants likely to be a sequencing artifact. Later analysis demonstrated an association between a missense DCLRE1C variant and TCR beta V- and J-gene trimming.

Germline V lookup: CDR1 MDHEN, CDR2 SYDVKM. V lost 2 bases and J 5 bases, leaving 3 bases between the germline ends. This CDR3 region has 12 residues. Healthy bone marrow donors formed the donor group. With respect to this clone: The target antigen is unknown.

The primer mix had 60 Vbeta and 13 Jbeta primers. Some clones are missing from TCRdb's copy, which holds only in-frame ones; the method was immunoSEQ multiplex PCR. The repertoire has more than 95,000 clones, around 80% of them found once; the top ten carry roughly a tenth. V and J are TRBV28 and TRBJ2-2; D is undetermined. The sequencing input was PBMCs. The clonotype was recovered from a man aged 25 to 45 in good health and CMV-seropositive. For the CDR3, the DNA is TGTGCCAGCAGTTTACAGACCGGGGAGCTGTTTTTT. It yields the protein CASSLQTGELFF.